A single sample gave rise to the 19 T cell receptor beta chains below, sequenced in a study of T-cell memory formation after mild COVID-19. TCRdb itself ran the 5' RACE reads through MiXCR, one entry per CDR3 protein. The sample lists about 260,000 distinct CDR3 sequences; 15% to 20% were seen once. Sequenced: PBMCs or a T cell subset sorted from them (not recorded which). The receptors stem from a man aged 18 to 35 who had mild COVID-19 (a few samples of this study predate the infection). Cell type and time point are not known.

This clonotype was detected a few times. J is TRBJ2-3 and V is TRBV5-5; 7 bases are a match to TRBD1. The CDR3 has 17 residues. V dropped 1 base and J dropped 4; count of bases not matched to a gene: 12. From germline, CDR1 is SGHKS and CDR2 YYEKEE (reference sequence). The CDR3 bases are TGTGCCAGCAGCTTGATGCGGCTCAGGGGGTACGCAGATACGCAGTATTTT. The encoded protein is CASSLMRLRGYADTQYF.

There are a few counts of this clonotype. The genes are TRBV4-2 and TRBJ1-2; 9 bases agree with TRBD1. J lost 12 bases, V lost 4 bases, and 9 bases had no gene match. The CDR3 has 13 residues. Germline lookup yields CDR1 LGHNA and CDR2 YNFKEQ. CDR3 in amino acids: CASSRDRDRVNTF. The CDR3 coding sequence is TGTGCCAGCAGCCGAGACCGGGACAGGGTGAACACCTTC.

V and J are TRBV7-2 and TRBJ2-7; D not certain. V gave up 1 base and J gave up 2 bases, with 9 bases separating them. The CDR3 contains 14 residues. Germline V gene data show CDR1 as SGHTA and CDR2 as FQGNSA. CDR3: CASSLGRHTYEQYF. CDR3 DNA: TGTGCCAGCAGCTTAGGTCGGCACACCTACGAGCAGTACTTC.

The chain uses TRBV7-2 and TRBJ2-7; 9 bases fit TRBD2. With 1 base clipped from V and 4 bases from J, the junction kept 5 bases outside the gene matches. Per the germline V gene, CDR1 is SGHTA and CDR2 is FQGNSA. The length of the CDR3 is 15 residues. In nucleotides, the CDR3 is TGTGCCAGCAGCTTAGTTGCCAGCGGGGGGTACGAGCAGTACGTC. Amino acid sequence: CASSLVASGGYEQYV.

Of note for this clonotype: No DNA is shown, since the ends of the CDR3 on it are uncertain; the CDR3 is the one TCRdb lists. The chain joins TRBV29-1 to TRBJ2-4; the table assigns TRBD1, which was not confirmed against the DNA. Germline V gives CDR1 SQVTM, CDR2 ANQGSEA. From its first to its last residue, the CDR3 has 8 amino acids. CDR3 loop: CSVGQGNF.

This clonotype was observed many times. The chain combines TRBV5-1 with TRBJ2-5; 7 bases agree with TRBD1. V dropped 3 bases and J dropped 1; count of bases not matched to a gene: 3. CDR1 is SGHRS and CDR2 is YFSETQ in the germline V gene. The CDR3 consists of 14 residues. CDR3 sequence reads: CASSYGTVQETQYF. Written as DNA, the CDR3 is TGCGCCAGCAGCTATGGGACAGTCCAAGAGACCCAGTACTTC.

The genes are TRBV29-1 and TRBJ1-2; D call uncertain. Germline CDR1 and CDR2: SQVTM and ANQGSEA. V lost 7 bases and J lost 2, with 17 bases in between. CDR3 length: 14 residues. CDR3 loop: CSGGPEGRNYGYTF. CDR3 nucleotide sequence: TGCAGCGGCGGTCCGGAAGGCAGGAACTATGGCTACACCTTC.

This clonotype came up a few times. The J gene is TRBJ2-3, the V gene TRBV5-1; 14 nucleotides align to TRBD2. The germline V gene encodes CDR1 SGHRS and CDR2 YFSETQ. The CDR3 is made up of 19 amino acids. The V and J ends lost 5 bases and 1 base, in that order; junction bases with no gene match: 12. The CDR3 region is CASRSQPGLAGVRTDTQYF. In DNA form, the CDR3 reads TGCGCCAGCAGATCCCAGCCGGGACTAGCGGGGGTTCGCACAGATACGCAGTATTTT.

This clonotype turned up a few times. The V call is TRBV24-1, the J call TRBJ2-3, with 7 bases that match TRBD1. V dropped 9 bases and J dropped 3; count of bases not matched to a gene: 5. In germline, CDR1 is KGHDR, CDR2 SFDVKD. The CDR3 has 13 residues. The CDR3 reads CATGEGATDTQYF. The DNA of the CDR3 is TGTGCCACCGGAGAGGGGGCAACAGATACGCAGTATTTT.

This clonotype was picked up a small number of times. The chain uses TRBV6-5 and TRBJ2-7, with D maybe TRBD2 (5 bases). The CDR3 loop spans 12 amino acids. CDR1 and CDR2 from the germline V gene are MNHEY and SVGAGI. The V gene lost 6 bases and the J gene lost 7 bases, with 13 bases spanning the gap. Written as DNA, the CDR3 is TGTGCCAGCAGAGGGTTCTCGGGAGAGCAGTACGTC. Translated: CASRGFSGEQYV.

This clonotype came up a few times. CDR3 sequence (DNA): TGTGCCAGCAGCCCAGGACTAGCGGGGAGCCTAGAGACCCAGTACTTC. Residues: CASSPGLAGSLETQYF. The chain recombines TRBV9 with TRBJ2-5, with 12 nucleotides matching TRBD2. Trimming removed 4 bases from V and 4 bases from J; junction bases left unmatched: 8. The CDR3 is 16 residues long. From germline, CDR1 is SGDLS and CDR2 YYNGEE.

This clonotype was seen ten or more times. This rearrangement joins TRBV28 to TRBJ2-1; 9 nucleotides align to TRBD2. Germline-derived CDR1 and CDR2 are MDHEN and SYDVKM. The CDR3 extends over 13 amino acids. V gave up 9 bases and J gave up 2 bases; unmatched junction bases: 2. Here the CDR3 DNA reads TGTGCCAGTTCTAGCGGGGCCTACAATGAGCAGTTCTTC. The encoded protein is CASSSGAYNEQFF.

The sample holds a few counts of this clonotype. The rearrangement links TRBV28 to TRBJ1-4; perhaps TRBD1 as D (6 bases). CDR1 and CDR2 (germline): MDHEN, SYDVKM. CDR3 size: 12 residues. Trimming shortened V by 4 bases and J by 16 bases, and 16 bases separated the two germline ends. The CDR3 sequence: CASSSLTGLPFF. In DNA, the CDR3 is TGTGCCAGCAGTTCCCTCACAGGGTTACCGTTTTTT. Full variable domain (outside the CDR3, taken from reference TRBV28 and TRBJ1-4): DVKVTQSSRYLVKRTGEKVFLECVQDMDHENMFWYRQDPGLGLRLIYFSYDVKMKEKGDIPEGYSVSREKKERFSLILESASTNQTSMYLCASSSLTGLPFFGSGTQLSVL.

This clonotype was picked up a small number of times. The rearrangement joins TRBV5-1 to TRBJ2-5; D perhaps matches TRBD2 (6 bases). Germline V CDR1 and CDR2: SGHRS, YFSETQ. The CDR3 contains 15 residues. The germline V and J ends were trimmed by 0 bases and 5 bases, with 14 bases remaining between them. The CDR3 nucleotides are TGCGCCAGCAGCTTGGGGCGACTAGACGCGGAGACCCAGTACTTC. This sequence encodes CASSLGRLDAETQYF.

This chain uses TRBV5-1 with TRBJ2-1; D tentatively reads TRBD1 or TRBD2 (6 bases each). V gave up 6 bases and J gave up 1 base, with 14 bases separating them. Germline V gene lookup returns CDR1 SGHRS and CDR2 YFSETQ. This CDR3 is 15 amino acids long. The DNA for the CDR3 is TGCGCCAGCACCGAAGGGGGGAGGTCCTACAATGAGCAGTTCTTC. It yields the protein CASTEGGRSYNEQFF.

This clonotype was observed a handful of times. CDR3 nucleotide sequence: TGTGCCAGCAGATCAGGGTACACTGAAGCTTTCTTT. Residues: CASRSGYTEAFF. The chain links TRBV7-8 to TRBJ1-1; perhaps TRBD1 as D (5 bases). The CDR3 runs 12 residues. Trimming cost V 6 bases and J 3 bases, with 8 bases left between them. The germline CDR1 and CDR2 sequences are SGHVS and FQNEAQ.

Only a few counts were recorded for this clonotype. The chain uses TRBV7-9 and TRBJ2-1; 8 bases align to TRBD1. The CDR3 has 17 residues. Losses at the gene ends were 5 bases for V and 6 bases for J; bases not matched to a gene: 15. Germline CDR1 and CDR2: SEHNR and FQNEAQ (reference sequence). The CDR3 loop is CASSPPLTGDSFNEQFF. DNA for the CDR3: TGTGCCAGCAGCCCGCCCCTGACAGGGGACAGCTTCAATGAGCAGTTCTTC.

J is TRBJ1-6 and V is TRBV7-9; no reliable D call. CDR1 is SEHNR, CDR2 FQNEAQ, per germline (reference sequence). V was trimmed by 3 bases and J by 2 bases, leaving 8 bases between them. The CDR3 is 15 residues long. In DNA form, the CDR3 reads TGTGCCAGCAGCTTCCGGGGTCCCTATAATTCACCCCTCCACTTT. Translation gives CASSFRGPYNSPLHF.

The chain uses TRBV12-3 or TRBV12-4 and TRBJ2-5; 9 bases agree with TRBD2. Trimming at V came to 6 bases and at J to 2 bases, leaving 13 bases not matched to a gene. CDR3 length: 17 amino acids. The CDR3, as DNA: TGTGCCAGCAGCCCTACCAAACTAGCGGGTCTTCAAGAGACCCAGTACTTC. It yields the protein CASSPTKLAGLQETQYF.